The clone carrying this T cell receptor beta chain was picked up many times. What it recognizes is unknown. The starting material, 2 million PBMCs stored at -80 C, gave rise to the unsorted libraries. CDR3 length: 14 amino acids. V shed 0 bases and J shed 7 bases, with 11 bases lying between them. CDR1 and CDR2 (germline): SGHRS, YFSETQ. The sample comes from a study of neurological immune-mediated disorders. Study-wide results and caveats: HTLV-1-associated myelopathy ranked highest for TCR clonal expansion and multiple sclerosis lowest, beneath healthy controls. No CDR3 amino acid sequences were shared by expanded clones across subjects, suggesting private repertoires in all groups.

Over 170 million TCR-beta sequences from 15-18 subjects came out of each sequencing run. Via MiXCR, TCRdb re-called the 5' RACE reads, giving one row per CDR3 protein. The repertoire includes tens of thousands of distinct CDR3 sequences, 4% to 5.5% of them detected once, and less than 3.5% sits in the top ten. This receptor was obtained from a woman aged 50 to 60 with multiple sclerosis. Sequencing was carried out using PBMCs. This sequence joins TRBV5-1 and TRBJ2-1; D is possibly TRBD2 (5 bases). The CDR3 nucleotides read TGCGCCAGCAGCTTGGAAGCGACGGGGAATGAGCAGTTCTTC. This encodes CASSLEATGNEQFF.